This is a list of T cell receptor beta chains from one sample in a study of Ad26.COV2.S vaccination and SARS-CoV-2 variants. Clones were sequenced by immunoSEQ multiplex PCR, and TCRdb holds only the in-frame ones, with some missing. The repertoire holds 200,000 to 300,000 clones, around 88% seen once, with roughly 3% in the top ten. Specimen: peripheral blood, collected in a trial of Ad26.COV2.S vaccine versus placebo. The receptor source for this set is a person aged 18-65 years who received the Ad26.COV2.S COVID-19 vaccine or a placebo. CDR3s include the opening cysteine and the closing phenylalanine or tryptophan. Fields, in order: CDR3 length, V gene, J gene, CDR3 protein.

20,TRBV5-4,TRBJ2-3,CASSARLLAGVYPSTDTQYF
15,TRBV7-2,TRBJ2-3,CASSYRPTQPDTQYF
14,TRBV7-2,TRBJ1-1,CASSPRTGDTEAFF
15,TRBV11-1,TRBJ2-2,CASSFGQANTGELFF
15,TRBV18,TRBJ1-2,CASSLDRGGSYGYTF
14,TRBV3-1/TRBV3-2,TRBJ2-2,CASSQSPNTGELFF
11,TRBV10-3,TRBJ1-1,CATTENTEAFF
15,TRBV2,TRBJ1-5,CASSEVGGGYQPQHF
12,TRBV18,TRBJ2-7,CASRDSSYEQYF
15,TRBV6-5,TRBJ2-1,CATRAGTSGYNEQFF
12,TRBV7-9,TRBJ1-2,CASSLEVSGYTF
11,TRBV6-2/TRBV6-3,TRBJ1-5,CASSAGQPQHF
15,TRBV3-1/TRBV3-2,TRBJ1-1,CASSPGQVKNTEAFF
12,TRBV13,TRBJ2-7,CASSITQGEQYF
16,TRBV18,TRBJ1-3,CASSPTQGASGNTIYF
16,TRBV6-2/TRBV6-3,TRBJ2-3,CASRYRGGISTDTQYF
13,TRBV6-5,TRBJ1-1,CASRRSGDTEAFF
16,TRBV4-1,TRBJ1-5,CASSLSEGGTGQPQHF
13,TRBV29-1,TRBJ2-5,CSVAGTVKETQYF
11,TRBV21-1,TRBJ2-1,CASNPLNEQFF
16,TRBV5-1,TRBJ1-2,CASSRDRDRGHYGYTF
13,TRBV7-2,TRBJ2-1,CASSSRDREVPFF
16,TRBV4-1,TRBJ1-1,CASSQVRNRWGTEAFF
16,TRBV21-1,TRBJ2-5,CASSKGPVGGQETQYF
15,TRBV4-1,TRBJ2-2,CASSRSTAVPGELFF
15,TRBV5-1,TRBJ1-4,CASSLGEATNEKLFF
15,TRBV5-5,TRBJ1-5,CASSSGEGGNQPQHF
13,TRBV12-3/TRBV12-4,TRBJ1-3,CASSQNGGNTIYF
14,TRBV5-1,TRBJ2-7,CASSLGPPPVEQYF
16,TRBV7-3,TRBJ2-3,CASRSRGGPTTDTQYF
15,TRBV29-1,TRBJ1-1,CSVEGKGFWNTEAFF
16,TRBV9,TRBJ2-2,CASSVGEGGSGGELFF
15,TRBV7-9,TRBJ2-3,CASSWSGGTLDTQYF
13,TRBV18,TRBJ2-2,CASSPGPTGELFF
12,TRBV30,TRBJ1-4,CAWSRLYEKLFF
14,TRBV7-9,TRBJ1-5,CASSFGGDGQPQHF
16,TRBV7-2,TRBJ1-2,CASSLDSSGWAYGYTF
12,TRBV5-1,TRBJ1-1,CASSLVGTEAFF
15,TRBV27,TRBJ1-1,CASSHPWGQNTEAFF
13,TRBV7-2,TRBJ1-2,CASSLQGNYGYTF
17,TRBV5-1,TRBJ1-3,CASSLLSRGDSGNTIYF
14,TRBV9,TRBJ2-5,CASSVGVREETQYF
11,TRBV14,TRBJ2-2,CASSLVGELFF
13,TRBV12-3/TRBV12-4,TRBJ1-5,CATSHGDTQPQHF
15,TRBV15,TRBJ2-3,CATRRGLLPTDTQYF
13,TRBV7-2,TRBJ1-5,CASSLDVNQPQHF
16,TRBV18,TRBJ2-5,CASSLTGGPLQETQYF
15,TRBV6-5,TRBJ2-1,CASKPGTGGVGEQFF
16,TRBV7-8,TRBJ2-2,CASRRLEGQNTGELFF
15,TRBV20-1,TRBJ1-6,CSASTMEVKISPLHF
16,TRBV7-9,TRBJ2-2,CASSLRSGLSTGELFF
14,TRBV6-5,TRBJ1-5,CASSLPGSNQPQHF
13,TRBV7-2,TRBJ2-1,CASSLAGGRELFF
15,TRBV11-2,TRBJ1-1,CASSLAFTLNTEAFF
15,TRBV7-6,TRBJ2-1,CASSTLAGLYNEQFF
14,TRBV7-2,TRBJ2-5,CASSLTLAEETQYF
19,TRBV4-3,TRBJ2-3,CASSQEVAGGLTSTDTQYF
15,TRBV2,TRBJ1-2,CASRSRGRSNYGYTF
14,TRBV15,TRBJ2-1,CATSFPGHYNEQFF